This T cell receptor beta chain was profiled in a study of T cells in women clearing cervical HPV infection. Study as a whole: Blood came at first lesion visit for cases, post-clearance for controls.

Assay: immunoSEQ multiplex PCR; the TCRdb copy retains only in-frame clones and omits some. The repertoire table contains some 46,000 clones. Notes on this clone: The read ends 3 residues before the CDR3 terminus; that terminus is restored from the germline J gene.

The CDR3 runs to 14 residues. Deletions cut 1 base from V and 5 bases from J, with 9 bases between. Germline CDR1 and CDR2: SGHVS and FQNEAQ. The sample comprised blood buffy coat. J is TRBJ1-5 and V is TRBV7-8; D ambiguous. This sequence was found in a woman between 18 and 69 years old with a cervical HPV16 infection that either progressed to CIN3+ or cleared (not recorded which). The sequenced CDR3 bases are TGTGCCAGCAGCTTAGTGTTCCGGGATCAGCCC. Translated, it gives CASSLVFRDQP. The complete CDR3 protein is CASSLVFRDQPQHF.